This T cell receptor (beta chain) was profiled in a study of blood T cells in healthy people across ages. The second PCR ran roughly 7 to 11 cycles with a sample-barcoded 5' primer and J-beta primers. A single record per CDR3 protein comes from TCRdb applying MiXCR to the 5' RACE reads. The sample has 650,000 to 1,000,000 distinct CDR3 sequences; around 36% are singletons. There are many counts of this clonotype. Losses at the gene ends were 5 bases for V and 7 bases for J; bases not matched to a gene: 6. The length of the CDR3 is 14 residues. CDR1 MDHEN and CDR2 SYDVKM come from the germline V gene. The TCR originated in a man between 18 and 29 years old in good health. The chain couples TRBV28 to TRBJ2-1; TRBD1 matches 9 bases. The sample was blood. CDR3: CASSTGTGRNEQFF. The CDR3 DNA sequence: TGTGCCAGCAGTACCGGGACAGGGAGGAATGAGCAGTTCTTC. Combining the CDR3 with reference TRBV28 and TRBJ2-1 gives the whole variable domain DVKVTQSSRYLVKRTGEKVFLECVQDMDHENMFWYRQDPGLGLRLIYFSYDVKMKEKGDIPEGYSVSREKKERFSLILESASTNQTSMYLCASSTGTGRNEQFFGPGTRLTVL.